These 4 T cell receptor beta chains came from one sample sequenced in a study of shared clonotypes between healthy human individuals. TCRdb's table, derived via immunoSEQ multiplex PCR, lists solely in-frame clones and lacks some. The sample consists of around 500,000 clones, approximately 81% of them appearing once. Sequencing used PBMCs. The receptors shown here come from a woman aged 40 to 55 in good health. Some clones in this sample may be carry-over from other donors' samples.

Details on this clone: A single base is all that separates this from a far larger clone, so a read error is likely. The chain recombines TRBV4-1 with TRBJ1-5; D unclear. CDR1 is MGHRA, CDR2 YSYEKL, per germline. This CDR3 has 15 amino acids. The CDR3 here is CSSTRTGVLGQPQHF. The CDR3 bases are TGCTCCAGCACCCGAACCGGGGTTCTGGGTCAGCCCCAGCATTTT.

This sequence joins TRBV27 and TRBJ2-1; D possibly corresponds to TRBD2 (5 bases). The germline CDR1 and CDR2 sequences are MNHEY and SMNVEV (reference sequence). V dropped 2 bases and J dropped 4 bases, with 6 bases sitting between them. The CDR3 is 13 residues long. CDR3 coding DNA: TGTGCCAGCAGTTTAGGGAGATACAATGAGCAGTTCTTC. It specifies CASSLGRYNEQFF.

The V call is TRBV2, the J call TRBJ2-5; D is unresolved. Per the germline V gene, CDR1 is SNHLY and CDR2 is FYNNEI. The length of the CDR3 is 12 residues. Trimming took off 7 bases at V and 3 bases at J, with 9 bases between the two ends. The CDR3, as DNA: TGTGCCAGCATGGGGTATAAAGAGACCCAGTACTTC. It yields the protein CASMGYKETQYF.

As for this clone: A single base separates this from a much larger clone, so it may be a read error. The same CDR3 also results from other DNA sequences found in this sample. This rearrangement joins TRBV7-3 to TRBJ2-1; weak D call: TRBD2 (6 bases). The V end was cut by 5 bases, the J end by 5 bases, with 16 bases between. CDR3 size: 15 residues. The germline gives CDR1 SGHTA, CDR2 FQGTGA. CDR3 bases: TGTGCCAGCAGCCGTGTGCGGGGCCCCGACAATGAGCAGTTCTTC. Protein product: CASSRVRGPDNEQFF.